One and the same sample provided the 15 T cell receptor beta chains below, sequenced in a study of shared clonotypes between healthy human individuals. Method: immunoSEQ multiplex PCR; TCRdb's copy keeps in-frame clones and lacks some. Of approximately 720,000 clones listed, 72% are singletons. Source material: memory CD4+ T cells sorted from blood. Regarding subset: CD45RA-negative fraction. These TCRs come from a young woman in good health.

CDR3 in amino acids: CASSPGPGPWEQYF. For the CDR3, the DNA is TGTGCCAGCAGCCCCGGCCCCGGACCCTGGGAGCAGTACTTC. The chain is built from TRBV9 and TRBJ2-7; D is uncertain. Germline-derived CDR1 and CDR2 are SGDLS and YYNGEE. Trimming cost V 4 bases and J 7 bases, with 18 bases left between them. The CDR3 has 14 amino acids.

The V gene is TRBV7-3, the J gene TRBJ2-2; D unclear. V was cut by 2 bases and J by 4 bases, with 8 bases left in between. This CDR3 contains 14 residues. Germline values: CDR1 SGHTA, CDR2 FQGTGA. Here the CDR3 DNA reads TGTGCCAGCAGCTTATGGACCGCCACCGGGGAGCTGTTTTTT. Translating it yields CASSLWTATGELFF.

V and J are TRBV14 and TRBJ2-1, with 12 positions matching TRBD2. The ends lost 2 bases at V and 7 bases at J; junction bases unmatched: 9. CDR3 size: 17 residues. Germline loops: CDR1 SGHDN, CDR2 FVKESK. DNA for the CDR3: TGTGCCAGCAGCCAAAACCGACTAGCGGGAGTGAGGAATGAGCAGTTCTTC. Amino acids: CASSQNRLAGVRNEQFF.

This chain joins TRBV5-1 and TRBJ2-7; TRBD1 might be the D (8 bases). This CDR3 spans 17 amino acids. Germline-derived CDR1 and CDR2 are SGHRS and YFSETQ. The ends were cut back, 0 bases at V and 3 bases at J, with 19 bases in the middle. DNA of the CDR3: TGCGCCAGCAGCTTGGCAGGGGGCGGACTAGGGGTCTACGAGCAGTACTTC. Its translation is CASSLAGGGLGVYEQYF.

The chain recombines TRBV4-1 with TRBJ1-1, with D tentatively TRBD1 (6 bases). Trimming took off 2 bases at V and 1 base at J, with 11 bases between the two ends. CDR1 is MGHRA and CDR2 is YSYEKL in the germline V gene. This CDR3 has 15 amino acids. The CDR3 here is CASSQTGLRNTEAFF. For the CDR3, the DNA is TGCGCCAGCAGCCAAACAGGGTTACGGAACACTGAAGCTTTCTTT.

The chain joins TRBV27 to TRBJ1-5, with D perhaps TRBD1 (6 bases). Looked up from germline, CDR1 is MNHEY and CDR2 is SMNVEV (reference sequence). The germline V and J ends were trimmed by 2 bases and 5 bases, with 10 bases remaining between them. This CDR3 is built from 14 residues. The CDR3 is CASSLSRGHQPQHF. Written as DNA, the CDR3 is TGTGCCAGCAGTTTAAGCAGGGGTCATCAGCCCCAGCATTTT.

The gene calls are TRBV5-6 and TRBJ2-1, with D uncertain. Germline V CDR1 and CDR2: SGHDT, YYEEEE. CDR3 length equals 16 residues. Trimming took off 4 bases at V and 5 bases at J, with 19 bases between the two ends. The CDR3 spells CASSSNHVLRNNEQFF. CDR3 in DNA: TGTGCCAGCAGCAGCAACCATGTACTCAGGAACAATGAGCAGTTCTTC.

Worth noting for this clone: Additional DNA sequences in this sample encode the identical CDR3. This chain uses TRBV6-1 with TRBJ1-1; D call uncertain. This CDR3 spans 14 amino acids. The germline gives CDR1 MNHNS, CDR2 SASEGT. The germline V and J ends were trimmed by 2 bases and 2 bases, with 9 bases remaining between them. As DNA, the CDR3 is TGTGCCAGCAGTGAAAGAGGTGGAAACACTGAAGCTTTCTTT. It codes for CASSERGGNTEAFF.

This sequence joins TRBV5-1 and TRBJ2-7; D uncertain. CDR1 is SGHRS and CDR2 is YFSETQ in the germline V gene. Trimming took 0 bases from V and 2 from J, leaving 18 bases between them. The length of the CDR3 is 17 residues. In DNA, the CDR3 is TGCGCCAGCAGCTTGGCCGAAAGGCACAATGCTCCCTACGAGCAGTACTTC. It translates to CASSLAERHNAPYEQYF. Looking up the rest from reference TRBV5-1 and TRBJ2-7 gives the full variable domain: KAGVTQTPRYLIKTRGQQVTLSCSPISGHRSVSWYQQTPGQGLQFLFEYFSETQRNKGNFPGRFSGRQFSNSRSEMNVSTLELGDSALYLCASSLAERHNAPYEQYFGPGTRLTVT.

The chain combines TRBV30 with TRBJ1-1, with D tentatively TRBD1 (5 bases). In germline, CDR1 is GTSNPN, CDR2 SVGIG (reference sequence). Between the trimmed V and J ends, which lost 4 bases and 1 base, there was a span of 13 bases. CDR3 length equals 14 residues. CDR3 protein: CAWKPDRENTEAFF. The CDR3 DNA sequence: TGTGCCTGGAAACCTGACAGAGAGAACACTGAAGCTTTCTTT.

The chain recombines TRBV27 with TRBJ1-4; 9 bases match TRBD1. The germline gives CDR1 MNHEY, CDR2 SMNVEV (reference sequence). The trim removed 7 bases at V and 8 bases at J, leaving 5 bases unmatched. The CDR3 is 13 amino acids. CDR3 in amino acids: CASTKTGGEKLFF. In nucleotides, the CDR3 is TGTGCCAGCACCAAGACAGGGGGAGAAAAACTGTTTTTT.

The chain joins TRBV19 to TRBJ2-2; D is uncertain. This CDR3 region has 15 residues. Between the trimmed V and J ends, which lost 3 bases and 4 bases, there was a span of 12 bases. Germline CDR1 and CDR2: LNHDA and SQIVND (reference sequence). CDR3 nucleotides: TGTGCCAGTAGTATTGACCCCAGACTCACCGGGGAGCTGTTTTTT. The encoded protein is CASSIDPRLTGELFF.

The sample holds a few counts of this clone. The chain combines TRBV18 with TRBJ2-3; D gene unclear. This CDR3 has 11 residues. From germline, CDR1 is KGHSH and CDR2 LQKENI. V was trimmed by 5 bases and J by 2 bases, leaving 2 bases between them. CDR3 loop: CASSDTDTQYF. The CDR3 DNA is TGTGCCAGCTCAGACACAGATACGCAGTATTTT. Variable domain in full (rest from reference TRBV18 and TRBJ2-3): NAGVMQNPRHLVRRRGQEARLRCSPMKGHSHVYWYRQLPEEGLKFMVYLQKENIIDESGMPKERFSAEFPKEGPSILRIQQVVRGDSAAYFCASSDTDTQYFGPGTRLTVL.

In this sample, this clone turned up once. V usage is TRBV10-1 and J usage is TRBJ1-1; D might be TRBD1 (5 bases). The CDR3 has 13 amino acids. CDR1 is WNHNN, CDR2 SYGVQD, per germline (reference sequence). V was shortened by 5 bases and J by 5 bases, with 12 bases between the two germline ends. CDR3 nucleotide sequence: TGCGCCAGCAGTTTGCAGTGGGGGACTGAAGCTTTCTTT. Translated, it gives CASSLQWGTEAFF.

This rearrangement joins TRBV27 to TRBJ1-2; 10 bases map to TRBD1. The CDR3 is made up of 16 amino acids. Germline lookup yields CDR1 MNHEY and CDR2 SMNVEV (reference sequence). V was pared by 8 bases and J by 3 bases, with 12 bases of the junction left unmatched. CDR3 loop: CASLPGTGAKHYGYTF. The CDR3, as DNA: TGTGCCAGCCTGCCCGGGACAGGGGCAAAACACTATGGCTACACCTTC.